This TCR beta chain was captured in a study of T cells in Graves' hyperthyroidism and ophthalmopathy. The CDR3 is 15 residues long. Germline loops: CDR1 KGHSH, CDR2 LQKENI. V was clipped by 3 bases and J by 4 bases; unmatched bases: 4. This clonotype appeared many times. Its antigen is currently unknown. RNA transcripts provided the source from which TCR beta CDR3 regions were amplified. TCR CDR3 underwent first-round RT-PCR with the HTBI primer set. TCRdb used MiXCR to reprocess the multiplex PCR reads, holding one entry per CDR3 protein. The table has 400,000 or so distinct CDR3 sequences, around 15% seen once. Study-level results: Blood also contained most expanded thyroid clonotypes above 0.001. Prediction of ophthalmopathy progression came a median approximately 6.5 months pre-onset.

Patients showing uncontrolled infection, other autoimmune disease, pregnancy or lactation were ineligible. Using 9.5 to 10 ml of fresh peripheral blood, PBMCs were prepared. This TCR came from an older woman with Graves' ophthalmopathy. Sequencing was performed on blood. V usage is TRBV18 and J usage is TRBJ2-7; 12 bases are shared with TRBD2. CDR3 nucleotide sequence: TGTGCCAGCTCACCCTCTAGCGGGAGGGCGTACGAGCAGTACTTC. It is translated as CASSPSSGRAYEQYF.